In this sample, the clone carrying this T cell receptor beta chain turned up many times. The target antigen is unknown. The CDR3 spans 13 residues. Between the trimmed V and J ends, which lost 6 bases and 5 bases, there was a span of 14 bases. The data derive from a study of Graves' ophthalmopathy and Graves' hyperthyroidism. Study conclusions and caveats: Blood also carried most expanded thyroid clonotypes exceeding 0.001 frequency.

For repertoire sequencing, the TCR beta CDR3 regions were amplified from RNA transcripts. Amplification began with first-round RT-PCR using HTBI primers, then second-round multiplex PCR was performed. MiXCR was run by TCRdb on the multiplex PCR reads, yielding one entry per CDR3 protein. The table lists roughly 400,000 distinct CDR3 sequences, about 16% of them singletons. The chain employs TRBV12-3 or TRBV12-4 and TRBJ2-7; D is tentatively TRBD1 or TRBD2 (5 bases each). The TCR was taken from a woman between 18 and 29 years old with stable Graves' hyperthyroidism. The sequenced material came from peripheral blood. CDR3: CASRPRESDEQYF. The CDR3 coding sequence is TGTGCCAGCAGACCCAGGGAGTCCGACGAGCAGTACTTC.